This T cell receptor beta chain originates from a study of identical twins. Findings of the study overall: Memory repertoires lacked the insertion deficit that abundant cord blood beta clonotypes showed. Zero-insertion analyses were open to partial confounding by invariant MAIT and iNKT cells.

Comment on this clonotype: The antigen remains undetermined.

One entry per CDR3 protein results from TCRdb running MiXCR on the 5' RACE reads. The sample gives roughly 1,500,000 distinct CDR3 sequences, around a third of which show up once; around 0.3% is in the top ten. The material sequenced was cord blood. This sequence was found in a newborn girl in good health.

DNA for the CDR3: TGTGCCGCGGGGACAGCTTACAATGAGCAGTTCTTC. Its protein is CAAGTAYNEQFF. V usage is TRBV7-9 and J usage is TRBJ2-1; D might be TRBD1 (7 bases). CDR1 is SEHNR and CDR2 is FQNEAQ in the germline V gene (reference sequence). This CDR3 spans 12 amino acids. Trimming shortened V by 11 bases and J by 4 bases, and 12 bases separated the two germline ends.